The 14 T cell receptor beta chains presented below share a single source sample, sequenced in a study of prognosis after radiotherapy for stage I lung cancer. Using two-round multiplex PCR, the authors amplified TCR beta CDR3 from genomic DNA. First-round PCR employed TRBV- and TRBJ-specific primers for each gene. Each CDR3 protein is one row after TCRdb ran MiXCR on the multiplex PCR reads. The sample yields about 15,000 distinct CDR3 sequences, around 32% seen once. The specimen comprised PBMCs, sampled before or after stereotactic body radiation therapy (not recorded which). The receptors shown here come from a donor aged 50 or older with non-small cell lung cancer.

Within the sample, this clonotype is medium-sized. This sequence joins TRBV12-3 or TRBV12-4 and TRBJ2-1; D unresolved. Trimming left V 5 bases short and J 8 bases short, with 16 bases between. CDR3 length: 14 amino acids. The CDR3 here is CASSRSRSLDEQFF. The CDR3 bases are TGTGCCAGCAGTCGGTCTCGGAGCTTGGATGAGCAGTTCTTC.

Concerning this clonotype: A read error may be the cause here, since a much bigger clone is one base away. This chain uses TRBV10-3 with TRBJ2-4; D uncertain. This CDR3 has 12 residues. CDR1 and CDR2 from the germline V gene are ENHRY and SYGVKD. The CDR3: CVISELGNIQYF. In DNA, the CDR3 is TGTGTCATCAGTGAATTGGGGAACATTCAGTACTTC.

Many counts were recorded for this clonotype. J is TRBJ2-7 and V is TRBV6-1; a weak D match, TRBD2 (6 bases). Deletions cut 3 bases from V and 2 bases from J, with 11 bases between. The CDR3 has 14 residues. Germline V gene sequence: CDR1 MNHNS, CDR2 SASEGT. CDR3 nucleotide sequence: TGTGCCAGCAGTGACGGGGGAGACACCTACGAGCAGTACTTC. This gives the protein CASSDGGDTYEQYF.

About this clonotype itself: A far larger clone is only one base removed, so a read error is likely. This chain uses TRBV2 with TRBJ2-1; maybe TRBD2 (6 bases). The germline V and J ends were trimmed by 6 bases and 7 bases, with 22 bases remaining between them. Germline CDR1 reads SNHLY; CDR2 reads FYNNEI. The CDR3 is 16 amino acids. The CDR3 coding sequence is TGTGCCAGCAGCAATGAAGGGACTTTATCGGTGAATGAGCAGTTCTTC. This translates into CASSNEGTLSVNEQFF.

The chain uses TRBV6-1 and TRBJ2-2; maybe TRBD1 (5 bases). Trimming left V 9 bases short and J 5 bases short, with 10 bases between. Germline assignment: CDR1 MNHNS and CDR2 SASEGT. CDR3 length: 12 amino acids. Here the CDR3 reads CASLQGTGELFF. In DNA, the CDR3 is TGTGCCAGTCTCCAGGGTACCGGGGAGCTGTTTTTT.

In its sample, this clonotype is medium-sized. The gene calls are TRBV15 and TRBJ2-1, with TRBD2 identical over 13 bases. CDR1 and CDR2 (germline): LNHNV, YYDKDF (reference sequence). Germline trimming cut 5 bases from V and 8 bases from J; bases unmatched to any gene: 6. CDR3 length: 15 residues. CDR3 protein: CATSLLAGGSDEQFF. CDR3 in DNA: TGTGCCACCAGCCTACTAGCGGGAGGGTCTGATGAGCAGTTCTTC.

Points on this clonotype: A far larger clone is a single base away, which makes a read error likely. The V call is TRBV2, the J call TRBJ2-7; D perhaps matches TRBD2 (5 bases). The CDR3 sequence is 14 residues long. The germline gives CDR1 SNHLY, CDR2 FYNNEI. Between the trimmed V and J ends, which lost 7 bases and 4 bases, there was a span of 17 bases. The CDR3 region is CASNYSRADYEQYF. The DNA of the CDR3 is TGTGCCAGCAATTACTCGCGGGCAGATTACGAGCAGTACTTC.

This clonotype has ten or more counts. The chain combines TRBV5-4 with TRBJ2-1; 10 bases align to TRBD2. Unmatched junction bases numbered 7, after V lost 3 bases and J lost 7 bases. Germline CDR1 reads SGHNT; CDR2 reads YYREEE (reference sequence). This CDR3 comprises 15 residues. The chain's CDR3 is CASSWSSGSENEQFF. Here the CDR3 DNA reads TGTGCCAGCAGCTGGTCTAGCGGGAGCGAAAATGAGCAGTTCTTC.

This clonotype is medium-sized (0.01 to 0.1%) within its sample. The chain joins TRBV20-1 to TRBJ1-6, with D maybe TRBD1 (6 bases). There are 14 residues in the CDR3. Germline lookup yields CDR1 DFQATT and CDR2 SNEGSKA (reference sequence). Between the trimmed V and J ends, which lost 5 bases and 6 bases, there was a span of 14 bases. The DNA of the CDR3 is TGCAGTGCTCAGAAACAGGGTTCTAATTCACCCCTCCACTTT. Translating it yields CSAQKQGSNSPLHF.

This clonotype ranks as medium-sized (0.01 to 0.1%). The rearrangement uses TRBV6-1 and TRBJ2-1, with TRBD2 matching over 13 bases. The CDR3 is 16 amino acids. Trimming took 6 bases from V and 3 from J; bases not matched to a gene: 5. Germline lookup yields CDR1 MNHNS and CDR2 SASEGT. The CDR3, as DNA: TGTGCCAGCAGACGACTAGCGGGAGGTTACTACAATGAGCAGTTCTTC. Amino acids: CASRRLAGGYYNEQFF.

This clonotype was detected many times. Given a much more abundant clone one base away, this may be a read error. The chain recombines TRBV11-3 with TRBJ2-7; tentatively, D is TRBD1 (6 bases). The CDR3 contains 16 residues. CDR1 is SGHNT, CDR2 YENEEA, per germline. V gave up 7 bases and J gave up 4 bases, with 23 bases separating them. For the CDR3, the DNA is TGTGCCAGCACCCCTGGAACAGGGTCGATGGGATACGAGCAGTACTTC. Translation gives CASTPGTGSMGYEQYF. Full variable domain (outside the CDR3, taken from reference TRBV11-3 and TRBJ2-7): EAGVVQSPRYKIIEKKQPVAFWCNPISGHNTLYWYLQNLGQGPELLIRYENEEAVDDSQLPKDRFSAERLKGVDSTLKIQPAELGDSAVYLCASTPGTGSMGYEQYFGPGTRLTVT.

The table lists this clonotype with many counts. This chain connects TRBV20-1 to TRBJ2-7; the D gene is possibly TRBD1 (5 bases). This CDR3 has 13 residues. Germline V CDR1 and CDR2: DFQATT, SNEGSKA (reference sequence). Trimming took 6 bases from V and 1 from J, leaving 13 bases between them. For the CDR3, the DNA is TGCAGTGCAACGTCACAGGTTTCCTACGAGCAGTACTTC. Protein sequence: CSATSQVSYEQYF.

This clonotype was counted ten times or more. The chain recombines TRBV5-4 with TRBJ2-3, with 7 positions matching TRBD2. The CDR3 spans 13 residues. Germline trimming cut 0 bases from V and 7 bases from J; bases unmatched to any gene: 2. Germline V gene sequence: CDR1 SGHNT, CDR2 YYREEE (reference sequence). CDR3 in DNA: TGTGCCAGCAGCTTGGAAGCGGGGAATACGCAGTATTTT. Translation: CASSLEAGNTQYF.

This clonotype has a single count. The chain has TRBV24-1 and TRBJ2-2; D gene ambiguous. The germline V gene has CDR1 KGHDR and CDR2 SFDVKD. There are 14 residues in the CDR3. The V end lost 0 bases, the J end lost 3 bases, and 4 bases lay between the germline ends. The CDR3 sequence is CATSDLRHTGELFF. The CDR3 DNA reads TGTGCCACCAGTGATTTGCGCCACACCGGGGAGCTGTTTTTT.